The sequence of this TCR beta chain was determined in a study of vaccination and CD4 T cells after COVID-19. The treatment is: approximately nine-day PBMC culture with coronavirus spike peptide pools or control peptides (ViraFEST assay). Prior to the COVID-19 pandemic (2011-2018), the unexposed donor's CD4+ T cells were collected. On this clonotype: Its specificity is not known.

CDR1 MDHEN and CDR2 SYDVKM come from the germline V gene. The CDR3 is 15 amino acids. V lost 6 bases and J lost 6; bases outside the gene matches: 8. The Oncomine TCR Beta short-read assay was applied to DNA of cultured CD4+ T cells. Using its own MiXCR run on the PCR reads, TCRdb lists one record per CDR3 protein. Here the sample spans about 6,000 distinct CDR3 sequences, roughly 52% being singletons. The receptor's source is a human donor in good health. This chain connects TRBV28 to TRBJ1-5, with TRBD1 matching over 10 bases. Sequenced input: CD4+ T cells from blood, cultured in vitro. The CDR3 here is CASSFSGTGVQPQHF. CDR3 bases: TGTGCCAGCAGCTTCTCAGGGACAGGGGTTCAGCCCCAGCATTTT.